The next 30 T cell receptor beta chains were all read from a single sample in a study of tumor and adjacent non-tumor tissue in lung cancer. RNA was extracted from bulk tissue without any cell sorting. More than 3 cm separated this lung sample from the edge of the tumor. A modified ARM-PCR protocol with three rounds of nested PCR amplified TCRbeta. TCRdb processed the multiplex PCR reads anew with MiXCR; each CDR3 protein has one entry. Of around 60,000 distinct CDR3 sequences in the sample, about 63% were seen once. Sequenced sample: distant non-tumor lung tissue. The origin of the receptors is a man between 65 and 85 years old with non-small cell lung cancer.

In the case of this clonotype: Its ends do not fully match the called genes, so a read error is possible. As DNA, the CDR3 is TGTGCTAGCAGTTACGGGGTAGACACTGAAGCTTTCTTT. It yields the protein CASSYGVDTEAFF. The chain is built from TRBV6-5 and TRBJ1-1; D ambiguous. This CDR3 contains 13 residues. Per the germline V gene, CDR1 is MNHEY and CDR2 is SVGAGI.

This clonotype came up a few times. The J gene is TRBJ1-1, the V gene TRBV5-1; D call uncertain. Germline CDR1 is SGHRS and CDR2 is YFSETQ. The CDR3 is made up of 16 amino acids. With 2 bases removed from V and 0 bases from J, the gap between germline ends came to 14 bases. CDR3 region: CASSLGGRLMNTEAFF. The CDR3 DNA is TGCGCCAGCAGCTTAGGCGGGAGGCTCATGAACACTGAAGCTTTCTTT.

The count of this clonotype is one. At one of its ends the junction is not consistent with the germline gene, which may arise from a read error. This sequence joins TRBV5-4 and TRBJ2-1; 10 nucleotides agree with TRBD2. The CDR3 consists of 16 residues. CDR1 SGHNT and CDR2 YYREEE come from the germline V gene (reference sequence). The CDR3 spells CASSRASGGEYNKQLF. The CDR3 bases are TGTGCCAGCAGCAGGGCGAGCGGGGGGGAGTACAATAAGCAGCTGTTC.

CDR3 sequence (DNA): TGCAGCGTCTCGGGACAATCCAGCACTAAATCTTTCTTT. It yields the protein CSVSGQSSTKSFF. This chain uses TRBV29-1 with TRBJ1-1, with D possibly TRBD1 on 6 matching bases. Trimming stripped 6 bases from V and 12 bases from J, with 23 bases between. Germline CDR1 and CDR2: SQVTM and ANQGSEA. This CDR3 spans 13 amino acids. The whole variable domain, filled in from reference TRBV29-1 and TRBJ1-1, reads SAVISQKPSRDICQRGTSLTIQCQVDSQVTMMFWYRQQPGQSLTLIATANQGSEATYESGFVIDKFPISRPNLTFSTLTVSNMSPEDSSIYLCSVSGQSSTKSFFGQGTRLTVV.

This chain connects TRBV6-1 to TRBJ1-1; D ambiguous. The V end lost 1 base, the J end lost 3 bases, and 15 bases lay between the germline ends. The CDR3 has 16 amino acids. Germline V gene sequence: CDR1 MNHNS, CDR2 SASEGT. The CDR3 bases are TGTGCCAGCAGTGAAGGGCAGCTATTTTTTGACACTGAAGCTTTCTTT. This codes for CASSEGQLFFDTEAFF.

The J gene is TRBJ2-5, the V gene TRBV5-5; the match to TRBD1 covers 9 bases. The length of the CDR3 is 17 residues. V was clipped by 4 bases and J by 2 bases; unmatched bases: 12. The germline V gene encodes CDR1 SGHKS and CDR2 YYEKEE (reference sequence). The CDR3 loop is CASSVHGTGRGQETQYF. CDR3 bases: TGTGCCAGCAGCGTCCACGGGACAGGGAGAGGGCAAGAGACCCAGTACTTC.

Worth noting for this clonotype: This may be a read error, as it is one base from a much larger clone. The V and J genes are TRBV6-4 and TRBJ2-3; D perhaps matches TRBD2 (5 bases). V gave up 5 bases and J gave up 2 bases, with 11 bases separating them. Looked up from germline, CDR1 is MRHNA and CDR2 is SNTAGT. The CDR3 runs 14 residues. CDR3 amino acids: CASSNGGPTDTQYF. CDR3 nucleotides: TGTGCCAGCAGTAACGGAGGCCCCACAGATACGCAGTATTTT.

This clonotype was found a few times. A much larger clone differs from this one at a single base, so this may be a read error. J is TRBJ1-1 and V is TRBV29-1; possible D gene TRBD1, 6 bases. Germline assignment: CDR1 SQVTM and CDR2 ANQGSEA. The CDR3 extends over 13 amino acids. In DNA, the CDR3 is TGCAGCGTGGGGCGGGACACTAACACTGGAGCTTTCTTT. Translating gives CSVGRDTNTGAFF.

This clonotype was found many times. V gene TRBV29-1 combines with J gene TRBJ2-3, with 11 bases aligning to TRBD2. V shed 4 bases, J shed 5 bases, and the junction held 11 bases outside the gene matches. This CDR3 spans 16 amino acids. CDR1 SQVTM and CDR2 ANQGSEA come from the germline V gene. The CDR3 nucleotides are TGCAGCGTTGCTCGTAGTAGCGGGAGGGCCGGAGATACGCAGTATTTT. Amino acids: CSVARSSGRAGDTQYF.

In this sample, this clonotype turned up once. The J gene is TRBJ1-6, the V gene TRBV18, with D unclear. CDR1 KGHSH and CDR2 LQKENI come from the germline V gene. The CDR3 sequence is 12 residues long. The V gene lost 5 bases and the J gene lost 5 bases, with 4 bases spanning the gap. This CDR3 reads CASSANNSPLHF. The DNA of the CDR3 is TGTGCCAGCTCAGCCAATAATTCACCCCTCCACTTT.

V is TRBV28 and J is TRBJ2-1; the D gene could be TRBD1 or TRBD2 (5 bases each). CDR3 length: 16 amino acids. Germline V gives CDR1 MDHEN, CDR2 SYDVKM. V lost 7 bases and J lost 2, with 18 bases in between. The DNA for the CDR3 is TGTGCCAGCAACCCTGAGGTTGGGGGTGCCTACAATGAGCAGTTCTTC. Its protein product is CASNPEVGGAYNEQFF.

The chain uses TRBV30 and TRBJ2-5, with 13 positions matching TRBD2. The CDR3 length is 15 residues. Germline CDR1 GTSNPN, CDR2 SVGIG (reference sequence). The ends lost 0 bases at V and 5 bases at J; junction bases unmatched: 3. The chain's CDR3 is CAWSVLAGGHETQYF. Here the CDR3 DNA reads TGTGCCTGGAGTGTACTAGCGGGGGGGCATGAGACCCAGTACTTC.

This clonotype was counted only a few times. This may be a read error: a much more frequent sequence differs by one nucleotide. V and J are TRBV20-1 and TRBJ2-2; 10 bases match TRBD1. J lost 5 bases, V lost 0 bases, and 9 bases had no gene match. The CDR3 runs 17 residues. Germline V CDR1 and CDR2: DFQATT, SNEGSKA (reference sequence). This CDR3 reads CSARDFGQGVNTGELFF. CDR3 DNA: TGCAGTGCTAGAGATTTTGGACAGGGGGTCAATACCGGGGAGCTGTTTTTT.

This clonotype was observed many times. V and J are TRBV6-5 and TRBJ2-5; 12 nucleotides line up with TRBD1. Germline V gene sequence: CDR1 MNHEY, CDR2 SVGAGI. This CDR3 comprises 18 residues. V lost 4 bases and J lost 5; bases outside the gene matches: 14. This CDR3 is CASSFDPPGQGARETQYF. The CDR3 DNA follows: TGTGCCAGCAGTTTCGATCCTCCGGGACAGGGGGCGCGTGAGACCCAGTACTTC.

There are a few counts of this clonotype. One end of the junction varies from germline; a read error may be responsible. The chain carries TRBV28 and TRBJ2-7; D may be TRBD1 (6 bases). Germline V gene sequence: CDR1 MDHEN, CDR2 SYDVKM. This CDR3 is 14 amino acids long. Here the CDR3 reads CASNTGQINYEQYF. DNA of the CDR3: TGTGCCAGCAACACAGGGCAGATTAACTACGAGCAGTACTTT. Based on the CDR3 plus reference TRBV28 and TRBJ2-7, the full variable domain is DVKVTQSSRYLVKRTGEKVFLECVQDMDHENMFWYRQDPGLGLRLIYFSYDVKMKEKGDIPEGYSVSREKKERFSLILESASTNQTSMYLCASNTGQINYEQYFGPGTRLTVT.

Concerning this clonotype: One end of the junction does not line up with germline, which may come from a read error. The chain links TRBV5-6 to TRBJ1-1, with TRBD1 matching 10 bases. The CDR3 is 16 residues long. Per germline, CDR1 SGHDT and CDR2 YYEEEE. The CDR3 nucleotides are TGTGCCAGCAGCTTATTCAGGACAGGGGGGTACACTGAAGCCTTCTTT. This encodes CASSLFRTGGYTEAFF.

This clonotype showed up just once. The junction departs from germline at one end; a sequencing error may be responsible. This chain connects TRBV6-1 to TRBJ2-1, with 10 bases identical to TRBD1. The germline V gene encodes CDR1 MNHNS and CDR2 SASEGT. The CDR3 runs to 16 residues. CDR3 coding DNA: TGTGCCAGCAGCGATACCGGGACAGGGGCTGGGGATGAGCAGTTATTC. It yields the protein CASSDTGTGAGDEQLF.

As regards this clonotype: This sequence may be a read error, since a much larger clone differs from it by one base. This rearrangement joins TRBV12-3 or TRBV12-4 to TRBJ1-2, with D perhaps matching TRBD1 (5 bases). This CDR3 is 13 amino acids long. In nucleotides, the CDR3 is TGTGCCAGCAGTATGATCGGGACTTATGGCTACGCCTTC. It is translated as CASSMIGTYGYAF.

A word on this clonotype: One end of the junction varies from germline; a read error may be responsible. The chain is built from TRBV10-2 and TRBJ1-1; D is possibly TRBD1 (6 bases). The length of the CDR3 is 13 residues. Germline V lookup: CDR1 WSHSY, CDR2 SAAADI. The CDR3 region has the DNA TGCACCAGCAGTGCCTCGACAGGAGGGGAAGCTTTCTTT. Translating it yields CTSSASTGGEAFF.

A word on this clonotype: Its ends do not fully match the called genes, so a read error is possible. The V and J genes are TRBV11-2 and TRBJ1-1; perhaps TRBD1 as D (5 bases). The CDR3 is 14 residues long. Germline loops: CDR1 SGHAT, CDR2 FQNNGV. Written as DNA, the CDR3 is TGTGCCAGCAGCTCCAGGGCGTGGAACACTGAAGCTGTCTTT. Translated: CASSSRAWNTEAVF.

With respect to this clonotype: One junction end disagrees with the germline gene, perhaps due to a read error. The chain couples TRBV28 to TRBJ2-7; tentative D call: TRBD2 (7 bases). The CDR3 spans 16 residues. Germline V gene lookup returns CDR1 MDHEN and CDR2 SYDVKM. CDR3 residues: CTSNPAGGGAGYEQYF. The CDR3 DNA is TGTACCAGCAACCCTGCGGGCGGGGGCGCGGGCTACGAACAGTACTTC.

Of note for this clonotype: This may arise from a read error, as a much more abundant clone is one base away. V and J are TRBV4-1 and TRBJ2-1, with TRBD2 matching 10 bases. Germline CDR1 is MGHRA and CDR2 is YSYEKL. The CDR3 has 16 amino acids. The CDR3 DNA reads as TGCGCCAACAGCCAAGGACTAGCGGTTGCCTACAATGAGCAGTTCTTC. Its translation is CANSQGLAVAYNEQFF.

This clonotype came up a few times. A much larger clone is a single base away; this may be a read error. The rearrangement uses TRBV10-2 and TRBJ1-1; D is unclear. This CDR3 region has 13 residues. Germline assignment: CDR1 WSHSY and CDR2 SAAADI. The V end lost 5 bases, the J end lost 3 bases, and 10 bases lay between the germline ends. CDR3 amino acids: CASSLELYTEAFF. The CDR3 nucleotides read TGCGCCAGCAGTTTAGAGCTCTACACTGAAGCTTTCTTT.

This clonotype occurred many times. This chain connects TRBV5-6 to TRBJ2-6; no clear D. Between the trimmed V and J ends, which lost 1 base and 0 bases, there was a span of 8 bases. Germline loops: CDR1 SGHDT, CDR2 YYEEEE. This CDR3 has 16 amino acids. CDR3 sequence reads: CASSLSLHSGANVLTF. The CDR3 DNA is TGTGCCAGCAGCTTGTCTCTACACTCTGGGGCCAACGTCCTGACTTTC.

This clonotype was counted at least ten times. The chain is built from TRBV6-4 and TRBJ2-2; D may be TRBD1 (5 bases). This CDR3 region has 16 residues. CDR1 is MRHNA, CDR2 SNTAGT, per germline. The V and J ends lost 0 bases and 2 bases respectively, with 10 bases between them. CDR3 in DNA: TGTGCCAGCAGTGACTCAAGACAGTCTAACACCGGGGAGCTGTTTTTT. Translation: CASSDSRQSNTGELFF.

The J gene is TRBJ2-3, the V gene TRBV9, with 9 bases fitting TRBD1. V gave up 4 bases and J gave up 8 bases; unmatched junction bases: 11. Germline values: CDR1 SGDLS, CDR2 YYNGEE. The CDR3 has 15 amino acids. The CDR3 is CASSPGTGYEGTQYF. CDR3 DNA sequence: TGTGCCAGCAGCCCTGGGACAGGGTACGAGGGTACGCAGTATTTT.

On this clonotype: Compared with germline, one end of the junction differs, possibly owing to a read error. The chain employs TRBV6-6 and TRBJ2-7; D unresolved. The CDR3 runs to 15 residues. Germline V gives CDR1 MNHNY, CDR2 SVGAGI (reference sequence). DNA of the CDR3: TGTGCCGGCAGTCCTAGGACGAATAACGCCTATGAGCAGTACTTC. Protein product: CAGSPRTNNAYEQYF.

DNA of the CDR3: TGTGCCTGGAGCGTACTGGACAGGGAGGTCGGGGAGCTGTTTTTT. Amino acids: CAWSVLDREVGELFF. The V gene is TRBV30, the J gene TRBJ2-2; TRBD1 matches 8 bases. Trimming at V came to 3 bases and at J to 7 bases, leaving 10 bases not matched to a gene. This CDR3 is built from 15 residues. Germline CDR1 GTSNPN, CDR2 SVGIG (reference sequence).

Concerning this clonotype itself: One end of the junction does not line up with germline, which may come from a read error. The chain uses TRBV10-3 and TRBJ2-1, with D tentatively TRBD1 (5 bases). CDR1 ENHRY and CDR2 SYGVKD come from the germline V gene. The CDR3 runs to 16 residues. As DNA, the CDR3 is TGTGCCATCAGTAAGTTGGGTGCCCAGGGCTACAATGAGCGGTTCTTC. Translating it yields CAISKLGAQGYNERFF.

Comment on this clonotype: One end of the junction does not line up with germline, which may come from a read error. The chain combines TRBV4-2 with TRBJ1-5; D is uncertain. This CDR3 is 18 amino acids long. The germline gives CDR1 LGHNA, CDR2 YNFKEQ. CDR3 in amino acids: CTSSQGRMQWMSNQPQHF. The CDR3 DNA is TGTACCAGCAGCCAAGGGAGGATGCAGTGGATGAGTAATCAGCCCCAGCATTTT.